The rows below give T cell receptor beta chains drawn from one sample of a study of blood T cell repertoires in COVID-19. The protocol was immunoSEQ multiplex PCR, while the TCRdb copy is restricted to in-frame clones and leaves out a portion. The sample has about 150,000 clones; 85% are singletons. The sample was peripheral blood. Receptors were obtained from a woman in her sixties with COVID-19, enrolled during active disease. Each CDR3 is given with its conserved first and last residue. A D gene is named only where the DNA matches it firmly. Only part of the rows carry a size: once, few, many, or a class if the clone is expanded.

v_gene	d_gene	j_gene	abundance	CDR3nt	CDR3aa
TRBV10-2	-	TRBJ2-5	few	TGCGCCAGCAGGGACTTTTCCCAAGAGACCCAGTACTTC	CASRDFSQETQYF
TRBV5-1	-	TRBJ2-2	-	TGCGCCAGCAGCTTAGCACCGAACACCGGGGAGCTGTTTTTT	CASSLAPNTGELFF
TRBV7-9	-	TRBJ1-6	-	TGTGCCAGCAGCTACTGGGAGAATTCACCCCTCCACTTT	CASSYWENSPLHF
TRBV5-5	-	TRBJ1-1	once	TGTGCCAGCAGCTTGTTTCGGGGGACTGAAGCTTTCTTT	CASSLFRGTEAFF
TRBV9	TRBD1	TRBJ1-1	-	TGTGCCAGCAGCATCACCCGGGACAGTGAAGCTTTCTTT	CASSITRDSEAFF
TRBV7-2	-	TRBJ1-3	-	TGTGCCAGCAGCTTAAAGCCCTCCAACTCTGGAAACACCATATATTTT	CASSLKPSNSGNTIYF
TRBV24-1	TRBD1	TRBJ2-1	-	TGTGCCACCAGTGAGCCGCCCGGGACAGGGTCCTACAATGAGCAGTTCTTC	CATSEPPGTGSYNEQFF
TRBV5-1	-	TRBJ2-5	-	TGCGCCAGCTGGACCCAGGCAGGGGCACAGAGTGTCCAGTACTTC	CASWTQAGAQSVQYF
TRBV7-9	-	TRBJ2-1	-	TGTGCCAGCAGCTACTCCGGTTCAGGGTCCTACAATGAGCAGTTCTTC	CASSYSGSGSYNEQFF
TRBV4-1	TRBD1	TRBJ1-1	-	TGCGCCAGCAGCCGGACAGGCGGCCTAGACTTGAGGGCTTTCTTT	CASSRTGGLDLRAFF
TRBV6-4	TRBD2	TRBJ2-5	-	TGTGCCAGCAGTGCGCTAGCGGGAGAGACCCAGTACTTC	CASSALAGETQYF
TRBV27	TRBD2	TRBJ2-7	few	TGTGCCAGCAGTGCCCTAGCGGGAGGTGACGACGAGCAGTACTTC	CASSALAGGDDEQYF
TRBV5-1	-	TRBJ1-6	-	TGCGCCAGCAGCTTAACGAGGACAGTTGGTAATTCACCCCTCCACTTT	CASSLTRTVGNSPLHF
TRBV19	-	TRBJ2-1	-	TGTGCCAGTGCCTTGACAAACTACAATGAGCAGTTCTTC	CASALTNYNEQFF
TRBV7-6	-	TRBJ1-5	-	TGTGCCAGCAGCTTAGGGCTCGGACAGAACCAGCCCCAGCATTTT	CASSLGLGQNQPQHF
TRBV10-3	-	TRBJ1-1	-	TGTGCCATCAAGATGGGCAGTAACACTGAAGCTTTCTTT	CAIKMGSNTEAFF
TRBV5-1	TRBD1	TRBJ1-5	-	TGCGCCAGCAGCTTGACAGGGGGCAATCAGCCCCAGCATTTT	CASSLTGGNQPQHF
TRBV19	TRBD1	TRBJ1-2	-	TGTGCCAGTGGGAGGGGACAGGGGACGGGCTACACCTTC	CASGRGQGTGYTF
TRBV19	TRBD1	TRBJ1-2	-	TGTGCCACCGCGAGGCCGGGACAGTATGGCTACACCTTC	CATARPGQYGYTF
TRBV5-6	-	TRBJ1-1	-	TGTGCCAGCAGCTTGGCAGTGAACACTGAAGCTTTCTTT	CASSLAVNTEAFF
TRBV9	-	TRBJ2-7	-	TGTGCCAGCAGCGTGGGGCAGCGACACGAGCAGTACTTC	CASSVGQRHEQYF
TRBV11-2	TRBD1	TRBJ1-2	-	TGTGCCAGCAGCTTTTCGGGACAGGCCTATGGCTACACCTTC	CASSFSGQAYGYTF
TRBV5-1	-	TRBJ2-3	-	TGCGCCAGCAGCTTGACTACTACTAATCAGTATTTT	CASSLTTTNQYF
TRBV2	TRBD2	TRBJ2-3	-	TGTGCCAGCCTAGCGGGATGGGCAGATACGCAGTATTTT	CASLAGWADTQYF
TRBV2	-	TRBJ2-6	-	TGTGCCAGCAGTGAACTGACACCTGGGGCCAACGTCCTGACTTTC	CASSELTPGANVLTF
TRBV11-2	-	TRBJ1-1	once	TGTGCCAGCGGCGTACCAGGGAGGAATACTGAAGCTTTCTTT	CASGVPGRNTEAFF
TRBV3-1/TRBV3-2	-	TRBJ2-7	-	TGTGCCAGCAGCCATGCCGGGACACCCGTCGACGAGCAGTACTTC	CASSHAGTPVDEQYF
TRBV12-3/TRBV12-4	-	TRBJ1-2	-	TGTGCCAGCAAGGCAGGCTTCTCTGGCTACACCTTC	CASKAGFSGYTF
TRBV6-6	TRBD1	TRBJ2-3	-	TGTGCCAGCAGTTACCCGGACAGGGACGGCACAGATACGCAGTATTTT	CASSYPDRDGTDTQYF
TRBV25-1	-	TRBJ2-5	-	TGTGCCAGCAGTCCGGTCAACGGTATAAAGACCCAGTACTTC	CASSPVNGIKTQYF
TRBV6-5	TRBD1	TRBJ1-5	-	TGTGCCAGCAGTTACGGGGGACAGAACAATCAGCCCCAGCATTTT	CASSYGGQNNQPQHF
TRBV5-1	TRBD1	TRBJ1-2	-	TGCGCCAGCGCCTGGACAGGATCCCATGGCTACACCTTC	CASAWTGSHGYTF
TRBV7-9	TRBD1	TRBJ1-1	-	TGTGCCAGCAGCTTCGACAGGGTGCTAGTGAACACTGAAGCTTTCTTT	CASSFDRVLVNTEAFF
TRBV20-1	-	TRBJ1-1	-	TGCAGTGCTAGTCTCCGGGTGGAAACTGAAGCTTTCTTT	CSASLRVETEAFF